This T cell receptor beta chain was documented in a study of cytomegalovirus exposure and HLA in healthy donors. Regarding the study as a whole: Altogether, 160 or so TCR beta chains were recorded as cytomegalovirus-associated. The CMV antigen specificity of a few CMV-associated chains was confirmed through in vitro analysis. Most sequenced TCRs were rare (though some public TCRs occurred in many donors). Reports described diagnosis of cytomegalovirus status by the classifier as highly specific and sensitive.

Assay used: immunoSEQ multiplex PCR; TCRdb lists only in-frame clones, some missing. The profile shows around 150,000 clones, about 91% of them singletons. The CDR3 sequence is 17 residues long. Trimming removed 5 bases from V and 5 bases from J, with 19 bases in between. Germline CDR1 is SGHTA and CDR2 is FQGNSA. As to this clone: The antigen remains unidentified.

The source of this sequence is a woman under 30 in good health and CMV-seropositive. V is TRBV7-2 and J is TRBJ2-6; no definite D call. Sequencing input: PBMCs. CDR3 bases: TGTGCCAGCAGCCTTATAAAACGACAAAGTCGGGCCAACGTCCTGACTTTC. As protein: CASSLIKRQSRANVLTF. The variable domain in full, completed from reference TRBV7-2 and TRBJ2-6, reads GAGVSQSPSNKVTEKGKDVELRCDPISGHTALYWYRQSLGQGLEFLIYFQGNSAPDKSGLPSDRFSAERTGGSVSTLTIQRTQQEDSAVYLCASSLIKRQSRANVLTFGAGSRLTVL.